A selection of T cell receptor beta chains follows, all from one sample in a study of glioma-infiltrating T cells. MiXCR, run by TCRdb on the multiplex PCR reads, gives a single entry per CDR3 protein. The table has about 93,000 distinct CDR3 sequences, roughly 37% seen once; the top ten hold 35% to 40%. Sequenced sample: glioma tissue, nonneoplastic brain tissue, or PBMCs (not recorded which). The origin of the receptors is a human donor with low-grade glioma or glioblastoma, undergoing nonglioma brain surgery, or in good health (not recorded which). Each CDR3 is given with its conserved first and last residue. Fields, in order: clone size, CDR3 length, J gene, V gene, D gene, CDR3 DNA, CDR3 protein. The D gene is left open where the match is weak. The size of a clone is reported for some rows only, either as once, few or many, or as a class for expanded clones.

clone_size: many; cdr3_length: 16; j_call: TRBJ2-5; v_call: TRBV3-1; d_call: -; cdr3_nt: TGTGCCAGCAGCCAAGAAACAGGCTATTCTTGGGAGACCCAGTACTTC; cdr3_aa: CASSQETGYSWETQYF
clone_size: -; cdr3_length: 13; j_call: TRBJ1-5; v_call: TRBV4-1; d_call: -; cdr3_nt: TGCGCCAGCAGCCAAGAGGGAGGACAGCCCCAGCATTTT; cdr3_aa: CASSQEGGQPQHF
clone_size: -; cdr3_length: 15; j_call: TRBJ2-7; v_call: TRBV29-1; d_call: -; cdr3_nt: TGCAGAGTCCGAGAGAACAGGAGGCGCTCCTACGAGCAGTACTTC; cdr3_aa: CRVRENRRRSYEQYF
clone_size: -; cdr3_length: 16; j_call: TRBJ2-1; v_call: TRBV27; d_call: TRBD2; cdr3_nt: TGTGCCAGCAGTCCCCTCTCTATCGGGAGGAACAATGAGCAGTTCTTC; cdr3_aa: CASSPLSIGRNNEQFF
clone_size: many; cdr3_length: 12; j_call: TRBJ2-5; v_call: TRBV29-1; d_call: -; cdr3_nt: TGCAGCTCACGGGAGAGAGAAGAGACCCAGTACTTC; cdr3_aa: CSSREREETQYF
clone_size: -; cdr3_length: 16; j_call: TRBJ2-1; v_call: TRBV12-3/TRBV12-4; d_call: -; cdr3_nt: TGTGCCAGCGCCACTGGACCAGCGTGGTACTACAATGAGCAGTTCTTC; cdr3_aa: CASATGPAWYYNEQFF
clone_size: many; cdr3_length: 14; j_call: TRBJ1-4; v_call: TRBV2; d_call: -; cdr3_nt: TGTGCCAGCAGTGTTACAAGTCACAATGAGGAACTGTTTTTT; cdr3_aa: CASSVTSHNEELFF
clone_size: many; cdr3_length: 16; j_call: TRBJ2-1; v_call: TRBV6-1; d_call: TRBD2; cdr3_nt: TGTGCCAGCAAAGTAGCGGGGGGCCTCTCCTACAATGAGCAGTTCTTC; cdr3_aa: CASKVAGGLSYNEQFF
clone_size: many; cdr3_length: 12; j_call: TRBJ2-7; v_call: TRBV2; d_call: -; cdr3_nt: TGTGCCAGCAGCGGGAACTCCTACGAGCAGTACTTC; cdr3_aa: CASSGNSYEQYF
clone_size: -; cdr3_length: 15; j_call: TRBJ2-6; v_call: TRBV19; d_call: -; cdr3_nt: TGTGCCAGTAGTCACAGGTTAGGTGGGGCCAACGTCCTGACTTTC; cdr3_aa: CASSHRLGGANVLTF
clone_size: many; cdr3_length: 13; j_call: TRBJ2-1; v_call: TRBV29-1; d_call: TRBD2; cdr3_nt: TGCAGCGTTTCGGGACTAGCGGGGAATGAGCAGTTCTTC; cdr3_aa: CSVSGLAGNEQFF
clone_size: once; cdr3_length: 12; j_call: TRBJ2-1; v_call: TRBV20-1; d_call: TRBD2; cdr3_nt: TGCAGTGCTTCGGGGACTAGTATTGAGCAGTTCTTC; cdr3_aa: CSASGTSIEQFF
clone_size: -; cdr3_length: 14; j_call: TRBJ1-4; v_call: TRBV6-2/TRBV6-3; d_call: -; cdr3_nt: TGTGCCAGCCAAACAGGCTGGACAGTAGAAAAACTGTTTTTT; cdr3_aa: CASQTGWTVEKLFF
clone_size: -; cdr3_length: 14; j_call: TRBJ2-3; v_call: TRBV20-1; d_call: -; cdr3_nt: TGCAGTGCTACGTCGTCTAACACTACAGATAAGCAGTATTTT; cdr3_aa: CSATSSNTTDKQYF
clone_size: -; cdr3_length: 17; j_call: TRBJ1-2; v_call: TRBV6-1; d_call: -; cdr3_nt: TGTGCCAGCAGCCCAAGGGGGGGGGTTGGTGAGAACTATGGCTACACCTTC; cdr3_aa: CASSPRGGVGENYGYTF
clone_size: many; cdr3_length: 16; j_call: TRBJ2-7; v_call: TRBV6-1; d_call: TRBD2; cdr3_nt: TGTGCCAGCAGTACCCTCTCGGGGGGAGGTAGGGGCGAGCAGTACTTC; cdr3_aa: CASSTLSGGGRGEQYF
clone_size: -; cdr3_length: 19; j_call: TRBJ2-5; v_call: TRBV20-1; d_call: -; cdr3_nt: TGCAGTGCTAGGTTCGGGCTAGCGGCGGAGGATGCCGAACCAGGGGACCAGTACTTC; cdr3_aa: CSARFGLAAEDAEPGDQYF
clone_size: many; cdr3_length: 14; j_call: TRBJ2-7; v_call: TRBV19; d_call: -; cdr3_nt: TGTGCCAGTAGCCGACAGCAACCAACCTACGAGCAGTACTTC; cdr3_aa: CASSRQQPTYEQYF
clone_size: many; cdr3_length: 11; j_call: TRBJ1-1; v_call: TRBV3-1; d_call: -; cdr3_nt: TGTGCCAGCAGCCCTGGAACTGAAGCTTTCTTT; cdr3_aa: CASSPGTEAFF
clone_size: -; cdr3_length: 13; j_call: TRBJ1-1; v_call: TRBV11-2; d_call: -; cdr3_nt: TGTACCAGCAGTCCATGGCCCGGACCTGAAGCTTTCTTC; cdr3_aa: CTSSPWPGPEAFF
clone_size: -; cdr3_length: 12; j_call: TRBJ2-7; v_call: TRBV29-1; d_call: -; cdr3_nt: TGCAGCGCCTTAACCTCCTCCAACGAGCCGTACTTC; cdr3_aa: CSALTSSNEPYF
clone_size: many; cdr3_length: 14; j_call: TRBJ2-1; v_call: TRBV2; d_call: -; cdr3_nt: TGTGCCAGCAGATTCTCAAGCTCCTACAATGAGCAGTTCTTC; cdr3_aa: CASRFSSSYNEQFF
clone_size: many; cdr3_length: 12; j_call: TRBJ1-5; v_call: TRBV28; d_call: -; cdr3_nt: TGTGCCAGCAGTTTAGAGGATCAGCCCCAGCATTTT; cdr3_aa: CASSLEDQPQHF
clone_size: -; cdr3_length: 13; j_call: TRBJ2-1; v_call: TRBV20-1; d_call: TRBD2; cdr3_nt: TGCAGTCCCCGCAGCGGGGCCTACAATGAGCAGTTCTTC; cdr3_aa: CSPRSGAYNEQFF
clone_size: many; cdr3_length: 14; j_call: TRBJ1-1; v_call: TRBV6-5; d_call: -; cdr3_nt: TGTGCCAGCAGTTACTCGACGGGAGAATCTGAAGCTTTCTTT; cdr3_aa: CASSYSTGESEAFF
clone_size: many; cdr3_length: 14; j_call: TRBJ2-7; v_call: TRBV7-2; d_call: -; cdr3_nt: TGTGCCAGCAGCCCCTATGCTGCCTCCTACGAGCAGTACTTC; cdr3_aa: CASSPYAASYEQYF
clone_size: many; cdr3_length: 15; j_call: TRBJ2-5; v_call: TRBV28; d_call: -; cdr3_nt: TGTGCCAGCAGTTTATCCCAGGGGCCCTTGGAGACCCAGTACTTC; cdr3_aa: CASSLSQGPLETQYF
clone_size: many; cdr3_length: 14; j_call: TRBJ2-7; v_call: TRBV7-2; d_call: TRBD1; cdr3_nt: TGTGCCAGCAGCTTGAACGCAGGGGGCTACGAGCAGTACTTC; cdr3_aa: CASSLNAGGYEQYF
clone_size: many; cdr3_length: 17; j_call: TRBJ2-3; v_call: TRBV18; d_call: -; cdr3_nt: TGTGCCAGCTCACCCCCGCCGACAATTACAGGCACAGATACGCAGTATTTT; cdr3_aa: CASSPPPTITGTDTQYF
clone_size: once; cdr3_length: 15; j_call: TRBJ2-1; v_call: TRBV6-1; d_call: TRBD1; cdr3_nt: TGTGCCAGCAGTGCCCGCGGGACAGGATACAATGAGCAGTTCTTC; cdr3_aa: CASSARGTGYNEQFF
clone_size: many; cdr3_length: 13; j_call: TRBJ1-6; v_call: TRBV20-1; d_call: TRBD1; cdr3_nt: TGCAGTGCTAGAGTACAGGGGAGATCACCCCTCCACTTT; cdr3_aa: CSARVQGRSPLHF
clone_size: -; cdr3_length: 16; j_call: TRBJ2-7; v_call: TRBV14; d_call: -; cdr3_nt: TGTGCCAGCAGCCCCAAGAAATTCTTTTACTCCTACGAGCAGTACTTC; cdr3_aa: CASSPKKFFYSYEQYF
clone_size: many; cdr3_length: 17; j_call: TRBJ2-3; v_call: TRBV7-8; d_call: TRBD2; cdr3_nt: TGTGCCAGCAGCTTCCCGAACACTAGCGGGAGCACAGATACGCAGTATTTT; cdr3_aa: CASSFPNTSGSTDTQYF
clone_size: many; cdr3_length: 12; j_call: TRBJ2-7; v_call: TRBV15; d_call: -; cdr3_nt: TGTGCCACCAGCAGATACCAGGGTGAGCAGTACTTC; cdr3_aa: CATSRYQGEQYF
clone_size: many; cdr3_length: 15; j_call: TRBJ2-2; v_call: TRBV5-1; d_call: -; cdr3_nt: TGCGCCAGCAGCTCAATAGGGGCGGGCACCGGGGAGCTGTTTTTT; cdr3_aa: CASSSIGAGTGELFF
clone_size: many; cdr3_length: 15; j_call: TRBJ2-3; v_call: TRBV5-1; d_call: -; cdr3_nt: TGCGCCAGTAGGCAGGGGCATACTAGCACAGATACGCAGTATTTT; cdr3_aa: CASRQGHTSTDTQYF
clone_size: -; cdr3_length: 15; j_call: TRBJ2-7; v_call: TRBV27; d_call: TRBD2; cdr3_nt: TGTGCCAGCAGTTTAACTAGCGGGAGGACCAAAGAGCAGTACTTC; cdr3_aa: CASSLTSGRTKEQYF
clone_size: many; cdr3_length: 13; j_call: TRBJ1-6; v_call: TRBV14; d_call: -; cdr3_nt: TGTGCCAGCAGCCCTACTGACAGTTCACCCCTCCACTTT; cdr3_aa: CASSPTDSSPLHF
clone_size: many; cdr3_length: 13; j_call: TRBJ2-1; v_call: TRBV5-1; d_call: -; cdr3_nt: TGCGCCAGCAGCGGAATACAGGGATATGAGCAGTTCTTC; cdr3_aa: CASSGIQGYEQFF
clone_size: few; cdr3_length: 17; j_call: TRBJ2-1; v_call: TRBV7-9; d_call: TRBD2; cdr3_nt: TGTGCCAGCAGCAAACCCGGGACTAGCGTCTCCTACAATGGGCAGTTCTTC; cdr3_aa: CASSKPGTSVSYNGQFF
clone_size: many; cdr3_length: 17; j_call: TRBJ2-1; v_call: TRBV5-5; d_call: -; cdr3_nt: TGTGCCAGCAGCTTGGGAGGGTTCGCGGGAAACTACAATGAGCAGTTCTTC; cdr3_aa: CASSLGGFAGNYNEQFF
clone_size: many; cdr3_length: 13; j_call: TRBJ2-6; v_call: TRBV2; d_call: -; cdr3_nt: TGTGCCAGCAGAGTCTCTGGGGCCAACGTCCTGACTTTC; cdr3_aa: CASRVSGANVLTF
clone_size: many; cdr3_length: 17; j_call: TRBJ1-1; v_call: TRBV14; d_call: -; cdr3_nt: TGTGCCAGCAGCCAAATAAATTGGACAAACCTGAACACTGAAGCTTTCTTT; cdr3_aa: CASSQINWTNLNTEAFF
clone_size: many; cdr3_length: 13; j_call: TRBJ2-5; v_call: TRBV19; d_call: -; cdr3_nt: TGTGCCAGTAGTGTGAACTATCCGGAGACCCAGTACTTC; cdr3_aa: CASSVNYPETQYF
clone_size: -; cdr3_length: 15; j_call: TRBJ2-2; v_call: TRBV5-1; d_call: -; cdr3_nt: TGCGCCAGCAGCGCAACCCTCGGGGACACCGGGGAGCTGTTTTTT; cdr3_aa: CASSATLGDTGELFF
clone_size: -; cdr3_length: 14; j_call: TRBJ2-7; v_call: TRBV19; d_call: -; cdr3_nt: TGTGCCAGTAGTTCGGGCGCCGGGGGCTACGAGCAGTACTTC; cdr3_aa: CASSSGAGGYEQYF
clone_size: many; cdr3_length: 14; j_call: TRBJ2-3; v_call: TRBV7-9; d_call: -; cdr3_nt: TGTGCCAGCAGCCCAGTGGGCCTCACAGATACGCAGTATTTT; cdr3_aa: CASSPVGLTDTQYF
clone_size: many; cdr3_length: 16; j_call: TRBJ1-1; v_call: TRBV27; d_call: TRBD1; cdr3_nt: TGTGCCAGCAGTTTCCACAGGGGGACAGTCCTAACTGAAGCTTTCTTT; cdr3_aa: CASSFHRGTVLTEAFF
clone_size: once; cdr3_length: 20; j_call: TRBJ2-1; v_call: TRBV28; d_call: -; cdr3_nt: -; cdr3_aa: CASSFYICSARYGTYNEQFF
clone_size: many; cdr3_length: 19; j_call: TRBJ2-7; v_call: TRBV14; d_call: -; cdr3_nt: TGTGCCAGCAGCCAAATCGGCAGAAGGCCGTCTCCATTCTCCTACGAGCAGTACTTC; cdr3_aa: CASSQIGRRPSPFSYEQYF
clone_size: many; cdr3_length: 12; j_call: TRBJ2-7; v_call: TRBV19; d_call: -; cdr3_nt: TGTGCCAGCCAGGGGGGTTCCTACGAGCAGTACTTC; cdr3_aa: CASQGGSYEQYF
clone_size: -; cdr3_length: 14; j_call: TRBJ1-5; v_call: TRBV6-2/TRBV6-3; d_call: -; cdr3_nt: TGTGCCAGCAGGACCTGGACCTTGGGTGTGCCCCAGCATTTT; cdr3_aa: CASRTWTLGVPQHF
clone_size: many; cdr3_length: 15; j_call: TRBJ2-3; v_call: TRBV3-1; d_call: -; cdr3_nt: TGTGCCAGCAGCCAAGATCTGGGTGGCACAGATACGCAGTATTTT; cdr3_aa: CASSQDLGGTDTQYF
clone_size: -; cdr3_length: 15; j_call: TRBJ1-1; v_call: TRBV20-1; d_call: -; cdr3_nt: TGCAGTGCTAGAGATCTTGGCTCCATCCAAATTGAAGCTTTCTTT; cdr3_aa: CSARDLGSIQIEAFF
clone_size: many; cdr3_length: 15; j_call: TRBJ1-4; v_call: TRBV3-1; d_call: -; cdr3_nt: TGTGCCAGCAGCCAAGAATTAACCCGAGGGGAAAAACTGTTTTTT; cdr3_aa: CASSQELTRGEKLFF
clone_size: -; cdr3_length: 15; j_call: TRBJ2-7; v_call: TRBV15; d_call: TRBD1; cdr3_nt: TGTGCCACCAGCAGAGGCAGAGGGACAGACTACGAGCAGTACTTC; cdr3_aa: CATSRGRGTDYEQYF
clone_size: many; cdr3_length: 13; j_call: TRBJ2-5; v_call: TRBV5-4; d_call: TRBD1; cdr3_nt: TGTGCCAGCGCCACAGGGGGCGGAGAGACCCAGTACTTC; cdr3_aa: CASATGGGETQYF
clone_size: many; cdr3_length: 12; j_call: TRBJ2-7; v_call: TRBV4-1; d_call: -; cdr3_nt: TGCGCCAGCAGCCAAGAGCCGTACGAGCAGTACTTC; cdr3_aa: CASSQEPYEQYF